This is a list of T cell receptor beta chains from one sample in a study of shared clonotypes between healthy human individuals. Method: immunoSEQ multiplex PCR; TCRdb's copy keeps in-frame clones and lacks some. The sample lists under 1,900,000 clones, approximately 98.5% seen once, with about 0.34% in the top ten. Sequences were obtained from naive CD4+ T cells sorted from blood. Receptor source: a man aged 30 to 39 in good health. Each CDR3 is given with its conserved first and last residue. A D gene is named only where the DNA matches it firmly. Clone sizes are given selectively: once, few, many, or a class where the clone is expanded.

clone_size,d_call,v_call,j_call,cdr3_nt,cdr3_aa
.,TRBD1,TRBV6-6,TRBJ2-2,TGTGCCAGCAGTTCGGGACAGGGTAGCGGGGAGCTGTTTTTT,CASSSGQGSGELFF
.,TRBD2,TRBV6-5,TRBJ2-3,TGTGCCACCGGCACTAGCGGGAGAGATACGCAGTATTTT,CATGTSGRDTQYF
.,.,TRBV5-1,TRBJ2-3,TGCGCCAGCAGCTTATTTTCGGGCACAGATACGCAGTATTTT,CASSLFSGTDTQYF
.,TRBD1,TRBV29-1,TRBJ2-5,TGCAGCGTTAATAAAGGGACAGGGGGAGAGACCCAGTACTTC,CSVNKGTGGETQYF
few,.,TRBV7-9,TRBJ1-2,TGTGCCAGCAGCGTACCGAAGGATGGCTACACCTTC,CASSVPKDGYTF
.,.,TRBV5-1,TRBJ2-5,TGCGCCAGCAGCTTGAGTGACGGCCAAGAGACCCAGTACTTC,CASSLSDGQETQYF
.,.,TRBV15,TRBJ2-4,TGTGCCACCAGCAGTGGAGTCCAAGGCATTCAGTACTTC,CATSSGVQGIQYF
.,.,TRBV7-9,TRBJ2-1,TGTGCCAGCAGCTTAGGTGGGGCCTCTTCGGGTGAGCAGTTCTTC,CASSLGGASSGEQFF
.,.,TRBV21-1,TRBJ2-1,TGTGCCAGCAGCAAAGTGATAGGGTCAGGTCCACCCCGCCTCAATGAGCAGTTCTTC,CASSKVIGSGPPRLNEQFF
.,.,TRBV21-1,TRBJ2-5,TGTGCCAGCAGCAAAGGGGTTCATAAGGGACTAGCGGGAGGTTTGAAAGAGACCCAGTACTTC,CASSKGVHKGLAGGLKETQYF
.,TRBD1,TRBV18,TRBJ2-5,TGTGCCAGCTCACCGACAGGGAACTTACAAGAGACCCAGTACTTC,CASSPTGNLQETQYF
.,TRBD1,TRBV28,TRBJ1-3,TGTGCCAGCAGTTCCTCTTCCGACAGGGAGGACACCATATATTTT,CASSSSSDREDTIYF
.,TRBD2,TRBV9,TRBJ2-7,TGTGCCAGCAGCGCGGATAGCGGGAGATTCGACGAGCAGTACTTC,CASSADSGRFDEQYF
.,.,TRBV7-9,TRBJ1-1,TGTGCCAGCAGCCTTAAATCGACGGCAGCTGAAGCTTTCTTT,CASSLKSTAAEAFF
once,.,TRBV28,TRBJ2-1,TGTGCCAGCAGCCCAGGAAACAGGGTCTACAATGAGCAGTTCTTC,CASSPGNRVYNEQFF
.,.,TRBV28,TRBJ1-5,TGTGCCAGCAGTTTGCCAGGGCGGCCCCAGCATTTT,CASSLPGRPQHF
.,.,TRBV6-5,TRBJ2-5,TGTGCCAGCGGCAGGGAGCTAGAGGAGACCCAGTACTTC,CASGRELEETQYF
.,.,TRBV28,TRBJ2-3,TGTGCCAGCAGTTTACGGGGGAATACGCAGTATTTT,CASSLRGNTQYF
.,.,TRBV28,TRBJ2-1,TGTGCCAGCAGTACTCCCGAGATGGGGGGCTTCAATGAGCAGTTCTTC,CASSTPEMGGFNEQFF
.,TRBD1,TRBV2,TRBJ2-7,TGTGCCAGCAGACCCCGGGACAGGGCCCACGAGCAGTACTTC,CASRPRDRAHEQYF
.,TRBD2,TRBV9,TRBJ2-3,TGTGCCAGCAGCATATCCACGGGACTAGCGCATAGCACAGATACGCAGTATTTT,CASSISTGLAHSTDTQYF
.,.,TRBV5-1,TRBJ1-4,TGCGCCAGCAGCTTGGATTCTCACGGGGGAAAACTGTTTTTT,CASSLDSHGGKLFF
.,.,TRBV7-6,TRBJ2-1,TGTGCCAGCAGCTCTGAACTAGTTACGGCTCTTAATGAGCAGTTCTTC,CASSSELVTALNEQFF
.,.,TRBV18,TRBJ1-1,TGTGCCAGCTCACCGTTATCAGGGAAGGATACTGAAGCTTTCTTT,CASSPLSGKDTEAFF
.,TRBD2,TRBV19,TRBJ2-1,TGTGCCAGTAGTCCTACTGATAGCGGGGTCTCCTACAATGAGCAGTTCTTC,CASSPTDSGVSYNEQFF
.,TRBD1,TRBV2,TRBJ1-5,TGTGCCAGCAGGCTTGAGGGACAGCTCAATCAGCCCCAGCATTTT,CASRLEGQLNQPQHF
.,.,TRBV5-6,TRBJ2-3,TGTGCCAGCAGCTTGGTCCACACCCGCACAGATACGCAGTATTTT,CASSLVHTRTDTQYF
.,.,TRBV25-1,TRBJ2-7,TGTGCCAGCAGTGAATTCGACCGAGCCTACGAGCAGTACTTC,CASSEFDRAYEQYF
.,.,TRBV18,TRBJ1-4,TGTGCCAGCTCACGCAGGACAGAACGAGAAAAACTGTTTTTT,CASSRRTEREKLFF
.,.,TRBV27,TRBJ2-7,TGTGCCAGCAGTTTAGCCGAGGGACCCTACGAGCAGTACTTC,CASSLAEGPYEQYF
.,.,TRBV7-2,TRBJ2-3,TGTGCCAGCAGCTTGCAGGGTGCAGATACGCAGTATTTT,CASSLQGADTQYF
.,.,TRBV5-1,TRBJ1-1,TGCGCCAGCAGCTTCGGACGGGACACTGAAGCTTTCTTT,CASSFGRDTEAFF
.,.,TRBV5-6,TRBJ2-2,TGTGCCAGCAGCTTGAATGGGGTCACCGGGGAGCTGTTTTTT,CASSLNGVTGELFF
.,TRBD2,TRBV4-1,TRBJ2-1,TGCGCCAGCAGCCAAGAGTACAGGACTAGCCTTATAGATGAGCAGTTCTTC,CASSQEYRTSLIDEQFF
.,.,TRBV29-1,TRBJ2-5,TGCAGGGCCCAGGGGAGGTTCCAAGAGACCCAGTACTTC,CRAQGRFQETQYF
.,.,TRBV5-4,TRBJ2-1,TGTGCCAGCAGCCCCCCTTATAGGGGCAGTCCCTACAATGAGCAGTTCTTC,CASSPPYRGSPYNEQFF
.,.,TRBV30,TRBJ1-3,TGTGCCTGGAGCGGACACCGGGACTCTGGAAACACCATATATTTT,CAWSGHRDSGNTIYF
.,.,TRBV18,TRBJ1-3,TGTGCCAGCTCACCATTACAGGGAGGGAACTCTGGAAACACCATATATTTT,CASSPLQGGNSGNTIYF
.,TRBD1,TRBV29-1,TRBJ1-2,TGCAGCGCCGGACAGGGGCAGGGCTACACCTTC,CSAGQGQGYTF
.,.,TRBV29-1,TRBJ2-5,TGCAGCGCCTCAACGGGAGACCGGGAGACCCAGTACTTC,CSASTGDRETQYF
.,TRBD1,TRBV7-9,TRBJ1-2,TGTGCCAGCAGCTTAGCGCCGGCAGGGGGGGACTATGGCTACACCTTC,CASSLAPAGGDYGYTF
.,TRBD1,TRBV7-3,TRBJ1-5,TGTGCCAGCAGCTTCACGCGACAGGGTGGAAATCAGCCCCAGCATTTT,CASSFTRQGGNQPQHF
.,TRBD2,TRBV7-8,TRBJ2-7,TGTGCCAGCAGCCCCGGACTAGCGGGAGACGTAGGTGAGCAGTACTTC,CASSPGLAGDVGEQYF
.,TRBD2,TRBV5-4,TRBJ2-3,TGTGCCAGCAGCTTGGGGACTAGTAACACAGATACGCAGTATTTT,CASSLGTSNTDTQYF